Here is one T cell receptor (beta chain) with its context. Its antigen is unknown. This sample is part of a study of T cell responses to AZD1222 COVID-19 vaccine. General observations from the study: Unmutated regions of variants are reportedly targeted by nearly half of spike-specific TCRs. Breadth and depth of Spike-specific TCRs rose after two AZD1222 doses. Donors skewed white British and female; clonal diversity was possibly underestimated.

Only in-frame clones appear in the TCRdb table, and some are missing; sequencing was by immunoSEQ multiplex PCR. In the table there are about 110,000 clones, 85% to 95% of which are singletons. The sequencing used peripheral blood, collected on day 0 of AZD1222 vaccination. The TCR comes from an adult in good health.

CDR3 sequence: CSASEEYEQYF. The CDR3 nucleotides are TGCAGTGCTAGTGAGGAATACGAGCAGTACTTC. This rearrangement joins TRBV20-1 to TRBJ2-7; D gene uncertain. This CDR3 has 11 residues. Germline loops: CDR1 DFQATT, CDR2 SNEGSKA (reference sequence). Between the trimmed V and J ends, which lost 3 bases and 4 bases, there was a span of 7 bases.